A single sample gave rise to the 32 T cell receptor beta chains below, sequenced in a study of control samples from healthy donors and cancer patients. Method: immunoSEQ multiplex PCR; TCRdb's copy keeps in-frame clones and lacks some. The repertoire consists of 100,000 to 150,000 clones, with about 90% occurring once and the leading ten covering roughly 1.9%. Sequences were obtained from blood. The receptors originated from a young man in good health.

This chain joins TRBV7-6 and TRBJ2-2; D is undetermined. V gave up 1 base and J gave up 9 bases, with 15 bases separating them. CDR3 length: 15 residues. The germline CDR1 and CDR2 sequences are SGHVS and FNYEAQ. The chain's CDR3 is CASSLDGSDHRELFF. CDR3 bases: TGTGCCAGCAGCTTAGATGGATCTGACCACCGGGAGCTGTTTTTT.

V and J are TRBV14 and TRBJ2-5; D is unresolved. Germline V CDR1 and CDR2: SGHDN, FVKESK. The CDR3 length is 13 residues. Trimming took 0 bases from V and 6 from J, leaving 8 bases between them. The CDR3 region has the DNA TGTGCCAGCAGCCAAGATTTAGGAAAGACCCAGTACTTC. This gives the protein CASSQDLGKTQYF.

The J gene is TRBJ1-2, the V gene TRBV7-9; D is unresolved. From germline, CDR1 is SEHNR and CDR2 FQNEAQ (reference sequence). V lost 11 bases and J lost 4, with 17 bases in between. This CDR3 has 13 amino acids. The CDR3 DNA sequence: TGTGCCGGCAATAGGGTTATCCCCTATGGCTACACCTTC. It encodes CAGNRVIPYGYTF.

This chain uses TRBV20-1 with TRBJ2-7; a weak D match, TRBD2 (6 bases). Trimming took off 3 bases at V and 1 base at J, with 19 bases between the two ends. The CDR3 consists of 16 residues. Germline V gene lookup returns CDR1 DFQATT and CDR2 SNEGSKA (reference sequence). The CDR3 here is CSASVPPGDGSYEQYF. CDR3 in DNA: TGCAGTGCTAGTGTTCCTCCGGGGGATGGTTCCTACGAGCAGTACTTC.

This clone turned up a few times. The CDR3 DNA reads TGTGCCAGCAGTTACATGGGGACTAGCGGGAGTTACGAGCAGTACTTC. This encodes CASSYMGTSGSYEQYF. The gene calls are TRBV6-5 and TRBJ2-7; TRBD2 matches at 14 bases. Germline loops: CDR1 MNHEY, CDR2 SVGAGI. V shed 2 bases, J shed 4 bases, and the junction held 4 bases outside the gene matches. The CDR3 has 16 amino acids.

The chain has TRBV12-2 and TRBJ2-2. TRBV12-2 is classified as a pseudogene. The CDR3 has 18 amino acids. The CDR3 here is CASRLRCGTDGNTGELFF. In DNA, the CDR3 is TGTGCAAGTCGCTTACGGTGTGGGACGGATGGAAACACCGGGGAGCTGTTTTTT.

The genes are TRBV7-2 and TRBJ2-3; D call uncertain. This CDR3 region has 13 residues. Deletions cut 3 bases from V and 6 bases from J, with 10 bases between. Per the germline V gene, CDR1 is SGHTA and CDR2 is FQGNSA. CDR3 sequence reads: CASSFRTVDTQYF. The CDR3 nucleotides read TGTGCCAGCAGCTTCCGCACCGTGGATACGCAGTATTTT.

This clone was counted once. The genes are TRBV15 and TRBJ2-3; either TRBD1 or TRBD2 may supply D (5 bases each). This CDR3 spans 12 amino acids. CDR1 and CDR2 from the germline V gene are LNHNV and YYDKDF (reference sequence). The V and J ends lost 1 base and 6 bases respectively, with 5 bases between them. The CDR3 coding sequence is TGTGCCACCAGCAGAGGGGGGGATACGCAGTATTTT. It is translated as CATSRGGDTQYF.

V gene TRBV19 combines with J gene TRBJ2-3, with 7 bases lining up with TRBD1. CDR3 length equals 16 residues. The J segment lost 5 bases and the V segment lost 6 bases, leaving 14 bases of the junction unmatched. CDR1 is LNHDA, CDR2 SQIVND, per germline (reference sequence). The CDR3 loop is CASRDYDRVKEDTQYF. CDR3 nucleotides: TGTGCCAGTAGGGATTACGACAGGGTTAAGGAAGATACGCAGTATTTT.

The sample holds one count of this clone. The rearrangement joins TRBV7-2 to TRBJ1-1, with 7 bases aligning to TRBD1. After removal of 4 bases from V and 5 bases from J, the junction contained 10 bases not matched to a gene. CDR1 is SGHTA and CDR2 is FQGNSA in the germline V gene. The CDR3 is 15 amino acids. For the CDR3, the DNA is TGTGCCAGCAGCTCTAGGGGACAGTTTGGGACTGAAGCTTTCTTT. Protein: CASSSRGQFGTEAFF.

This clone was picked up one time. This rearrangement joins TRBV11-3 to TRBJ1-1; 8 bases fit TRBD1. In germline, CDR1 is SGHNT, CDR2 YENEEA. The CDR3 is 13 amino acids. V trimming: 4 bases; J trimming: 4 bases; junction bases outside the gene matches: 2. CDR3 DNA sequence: TGTGCCAGCAGCTCAGGGGGCGGCACTGAAGCTTTCTTT. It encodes CASSSGGGTEAFF. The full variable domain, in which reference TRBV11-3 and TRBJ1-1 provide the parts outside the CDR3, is EAGVVQSPRYKIIEKKQPVAFWCNPISGHNTLYWYLQNLGQGPELLIRYENEEAVDDSQLPKDRFSAERLKGVDSTLKIQPAELGDSAVYLCASSSGGGTEAFFGQGTRLTVV.

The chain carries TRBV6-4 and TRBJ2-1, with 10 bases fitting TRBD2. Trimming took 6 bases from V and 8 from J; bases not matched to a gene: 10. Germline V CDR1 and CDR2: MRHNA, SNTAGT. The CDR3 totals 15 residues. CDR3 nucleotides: TGTGCCAGCAGACGGACTAGCGGACATCTACATGAGCAGTTCTTC. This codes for CASRRTSGHLHEQFF.

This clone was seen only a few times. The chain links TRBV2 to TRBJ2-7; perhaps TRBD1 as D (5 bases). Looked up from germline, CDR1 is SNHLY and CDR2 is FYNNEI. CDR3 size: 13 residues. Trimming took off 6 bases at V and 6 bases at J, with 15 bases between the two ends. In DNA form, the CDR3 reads TGTGCCAGCAGCGTAGAAGGGGTGGCCGAGCAGTACTTC. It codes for CASSVEGVAEQYF.

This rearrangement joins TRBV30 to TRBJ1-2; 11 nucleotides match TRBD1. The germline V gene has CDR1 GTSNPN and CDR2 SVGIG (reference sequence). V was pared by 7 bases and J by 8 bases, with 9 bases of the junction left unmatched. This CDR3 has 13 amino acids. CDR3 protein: CASRPGTGGGYTF. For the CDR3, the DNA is TGTGCCTCTCGCCCCGGGACAGGGGGAGGCTACACCTTC.

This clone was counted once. The CDR3, as DNA: TGTGCCAGCAGACCGTCCTGGGAGGCCAACGTCCTGACTTTC. Its translation is CASRPSWEANVLTF. The J gene is TRBJ2-6, the V gene TRBV7-3, with no clear D. CDR3 length: 14 amino acids. Per germline, CDR1 SGHTA and CDR2 FQGTGA. V was pared by 6 bases and J by 6 bases, with 12 bases between.

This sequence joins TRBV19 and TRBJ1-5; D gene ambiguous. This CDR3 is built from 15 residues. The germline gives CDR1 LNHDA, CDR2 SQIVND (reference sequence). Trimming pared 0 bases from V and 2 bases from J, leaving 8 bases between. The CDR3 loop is CASSIDGIRNQPQHF. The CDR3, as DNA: TGTGCCAGTAGTATAGATGGCATACGCAATCAGCCCCAGCATTTT.

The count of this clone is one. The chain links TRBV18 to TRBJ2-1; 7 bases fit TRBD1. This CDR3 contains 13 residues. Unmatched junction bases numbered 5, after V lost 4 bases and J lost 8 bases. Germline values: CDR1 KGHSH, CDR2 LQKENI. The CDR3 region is CASSLHRGDEQFF. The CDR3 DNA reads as TGTGCCAGCTCACTTCACAGGGGCGATGAGCAGTTCTTC.

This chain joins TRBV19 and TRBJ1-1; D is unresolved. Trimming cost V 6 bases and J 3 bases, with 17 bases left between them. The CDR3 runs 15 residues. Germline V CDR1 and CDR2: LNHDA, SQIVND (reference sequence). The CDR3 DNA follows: TGTGCCAGTAGCCCCCGGGGAGGGTACTACACTGAAGCTTTCTTT. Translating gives CASSPRGGYYTEAFF. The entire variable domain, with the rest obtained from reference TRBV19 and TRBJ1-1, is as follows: DGGITQSPKYLFRKEGQNVTLSCEQNLNHDAMYWYRQDPGQGLRLIYYSQIVNDFQKGDIAEGYSVSREKKESFPLTVTSAQKNPTAFYLCASSPRGGYYTEAFFGQGTRLTVV.

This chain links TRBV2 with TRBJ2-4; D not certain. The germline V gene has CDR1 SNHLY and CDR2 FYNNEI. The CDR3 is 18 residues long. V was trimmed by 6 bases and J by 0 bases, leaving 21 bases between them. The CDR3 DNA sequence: TGTGCCAGCAGGGTAGGAGCGAATTCAATCCTAGCCAAAAACATTCAGTACTTC. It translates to CASRVGANSILAKNIQYF.

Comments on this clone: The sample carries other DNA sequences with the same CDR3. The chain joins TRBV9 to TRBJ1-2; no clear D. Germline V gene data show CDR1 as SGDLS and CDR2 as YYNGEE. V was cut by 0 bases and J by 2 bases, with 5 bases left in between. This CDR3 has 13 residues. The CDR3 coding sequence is TGTGCCAGCAGCGTAGATCGGAACTATGGCTACACCTTC. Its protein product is CASSVDRNYGYTF. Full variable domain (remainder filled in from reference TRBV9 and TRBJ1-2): DSGVTQTPKHLITATGQRVTLRCSPRSGDLSVYWYQQSLDQGLQFLIQYYNGEERAKGNILERFSAQQFPDLHSELNLSSLELGDSALYFCASSVDRNYGYTFGSGTRLTVV.

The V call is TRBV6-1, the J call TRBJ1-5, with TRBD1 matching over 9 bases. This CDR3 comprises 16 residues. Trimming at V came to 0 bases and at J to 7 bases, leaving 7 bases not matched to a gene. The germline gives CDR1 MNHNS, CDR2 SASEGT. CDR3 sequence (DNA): TGTGCCAGCAGTGAAGCCCAGGGGACAGGGTCGCAGCCCCAGCATTTT. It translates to CASSEAQGTGSQPQHF.

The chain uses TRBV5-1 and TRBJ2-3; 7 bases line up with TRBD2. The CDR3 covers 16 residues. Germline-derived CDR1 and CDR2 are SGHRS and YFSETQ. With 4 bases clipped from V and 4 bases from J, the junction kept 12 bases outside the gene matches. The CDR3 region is CASSQIAGTIADTQYF. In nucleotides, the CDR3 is TGCGCCAGCAGCCAAATAGCGGGCACGATAGCAGATACGCAGTATTTT.

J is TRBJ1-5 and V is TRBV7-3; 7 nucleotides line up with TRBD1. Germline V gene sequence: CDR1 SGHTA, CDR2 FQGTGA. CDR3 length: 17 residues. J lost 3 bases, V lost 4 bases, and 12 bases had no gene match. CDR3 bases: TGTGCCAGCAGCTCAGCAGGGGGAGAGGATTACAATCAGCCCCAGCATTTT. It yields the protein CASSSAGGEDYNQPQHF.

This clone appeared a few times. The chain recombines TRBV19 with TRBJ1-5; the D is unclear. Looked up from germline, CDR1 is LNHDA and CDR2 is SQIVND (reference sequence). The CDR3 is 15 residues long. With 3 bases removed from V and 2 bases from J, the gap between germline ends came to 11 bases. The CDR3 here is CASSIDPRGNQPQHF. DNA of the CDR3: TGTGCCAGTAGTATTGATCCGAGGGGCAATCAGCCCCAGCATTTT.

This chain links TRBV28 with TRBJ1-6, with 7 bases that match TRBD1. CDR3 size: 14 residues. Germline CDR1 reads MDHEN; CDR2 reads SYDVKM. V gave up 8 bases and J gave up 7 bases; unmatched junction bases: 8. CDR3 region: CASAGTAFNSPLHF. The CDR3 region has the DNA TGTGCCAGCGCCGGGACAGCATTCAATTCACCCCTCCACTTT.

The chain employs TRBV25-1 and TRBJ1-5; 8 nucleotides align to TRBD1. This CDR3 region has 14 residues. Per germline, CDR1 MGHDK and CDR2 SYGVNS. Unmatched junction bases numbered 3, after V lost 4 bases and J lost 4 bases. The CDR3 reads CASSADRGNQPQHF. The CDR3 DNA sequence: TGTGCCAGCAGTGCTGACAGGGGAAATCAGCCCCAGCATTTT. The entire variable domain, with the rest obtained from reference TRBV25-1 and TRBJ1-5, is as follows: EADIYQTPRYLVIGTGKKITLECSQTMGHDKMYWYQQDPGMELHLIHYSYGVNSTEKGDLSSESTVSRIRTEHFPLTLESARPSHTSQYLCASSADRGNQPQHFGDGTRLSIL.

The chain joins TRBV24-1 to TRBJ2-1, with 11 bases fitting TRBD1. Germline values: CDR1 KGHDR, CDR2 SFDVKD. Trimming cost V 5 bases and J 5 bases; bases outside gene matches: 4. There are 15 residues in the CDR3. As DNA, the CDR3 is TGTGCCACCAGTGGGACGGGACAGGGGGACAATGAGCAGTTCTTC. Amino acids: CATSGTGQGDNEQFF.

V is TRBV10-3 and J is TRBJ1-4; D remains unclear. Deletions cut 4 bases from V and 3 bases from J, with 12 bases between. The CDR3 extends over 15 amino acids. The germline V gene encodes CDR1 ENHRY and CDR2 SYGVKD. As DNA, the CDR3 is TGTGCCATCAGTGGGGTGCCAGATTCTAATGAAAAACTGTTTTTT. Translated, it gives CAISGVPDSNEKLFF.

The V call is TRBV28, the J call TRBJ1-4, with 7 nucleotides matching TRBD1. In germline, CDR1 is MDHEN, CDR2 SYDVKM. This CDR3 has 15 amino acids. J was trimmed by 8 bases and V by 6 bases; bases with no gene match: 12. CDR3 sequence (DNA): TGTGCCAGCAGCCCCCCGAACAGGGGTGAGGAAAAACTGTTTTTT. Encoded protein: CASSPPNRGEEKLFF.

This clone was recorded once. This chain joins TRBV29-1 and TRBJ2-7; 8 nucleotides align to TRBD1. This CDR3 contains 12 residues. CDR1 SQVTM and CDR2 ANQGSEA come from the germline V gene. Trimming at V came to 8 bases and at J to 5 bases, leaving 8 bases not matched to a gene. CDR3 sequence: CSYRRQGHEQYF. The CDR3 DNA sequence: TGCAGCTATAGACGACAGGGGCACGAGCAGTACTTC.

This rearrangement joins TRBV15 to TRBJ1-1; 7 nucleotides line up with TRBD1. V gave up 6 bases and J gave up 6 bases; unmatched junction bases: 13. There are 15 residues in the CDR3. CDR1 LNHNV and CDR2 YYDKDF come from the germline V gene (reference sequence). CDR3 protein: CATRLPGQRRAEAFF. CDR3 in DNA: TGTGCCACCAGACTGCCGGGACAGAGGAGGGCTGAAGCTTTCTTT.

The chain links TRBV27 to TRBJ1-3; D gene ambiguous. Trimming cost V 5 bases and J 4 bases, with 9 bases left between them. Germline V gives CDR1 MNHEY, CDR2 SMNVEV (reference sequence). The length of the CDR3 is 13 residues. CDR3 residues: CASSPPRGNTIYF. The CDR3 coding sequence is TGTGCCAGCAGTCCCCCCCGGGGAAACACCATATATTTT.